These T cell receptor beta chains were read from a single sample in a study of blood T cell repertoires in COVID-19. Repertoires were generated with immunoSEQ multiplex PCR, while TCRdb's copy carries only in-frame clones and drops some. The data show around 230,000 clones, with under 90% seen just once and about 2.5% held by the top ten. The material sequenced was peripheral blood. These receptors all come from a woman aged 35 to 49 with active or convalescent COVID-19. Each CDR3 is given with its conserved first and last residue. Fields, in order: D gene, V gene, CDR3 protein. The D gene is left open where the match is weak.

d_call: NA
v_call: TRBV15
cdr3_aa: CATSRDWDRDITSTDTQYF

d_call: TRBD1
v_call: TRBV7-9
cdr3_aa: CASSLMQGVGETQYF

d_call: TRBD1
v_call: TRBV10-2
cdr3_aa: CASRGPGQGGTEAFF

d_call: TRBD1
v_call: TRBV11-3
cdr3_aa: CASSLEAGTGIQPQHF

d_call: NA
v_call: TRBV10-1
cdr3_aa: CASSERTGGNEQFF

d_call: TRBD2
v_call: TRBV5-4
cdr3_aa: CASSPRGSYEQYF

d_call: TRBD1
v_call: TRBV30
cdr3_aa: CAWSARDRGSSYEQYF

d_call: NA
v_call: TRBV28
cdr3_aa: CASSLFPGDTIYF

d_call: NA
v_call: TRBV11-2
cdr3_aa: CASSLVGTHGYTF

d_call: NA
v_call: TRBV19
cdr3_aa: CASSRTGGAFEKLFF

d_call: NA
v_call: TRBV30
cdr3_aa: CAWSVRRAASNQPQHF

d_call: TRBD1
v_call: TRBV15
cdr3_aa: CATTIGQAYGYTF

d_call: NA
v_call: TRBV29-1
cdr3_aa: CSVAQGRDQPQHF

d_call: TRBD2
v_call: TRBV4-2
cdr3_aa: CASSQFSGGAVAGELFF

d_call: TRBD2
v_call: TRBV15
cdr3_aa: CATSNMRTSGAGGDTQYF

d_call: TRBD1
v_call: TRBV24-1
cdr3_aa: CATSDYHRGSEQYF

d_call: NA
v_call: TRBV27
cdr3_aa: CASSIIWGVKNTEAFF

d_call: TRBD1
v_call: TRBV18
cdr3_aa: CASSPSGTGVEQFF

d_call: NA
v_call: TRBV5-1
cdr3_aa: CASSPGLMNTGELFF

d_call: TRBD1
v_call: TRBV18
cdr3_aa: CASSPMIGTGGDQPQHF

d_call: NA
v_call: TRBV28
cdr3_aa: CASSVTGRETQYF

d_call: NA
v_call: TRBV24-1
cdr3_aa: CATSDLFLGGEETQYF

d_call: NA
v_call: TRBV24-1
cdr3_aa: CATSDFGNNQPQHF

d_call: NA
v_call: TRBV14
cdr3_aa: CASSQGASKTQYF

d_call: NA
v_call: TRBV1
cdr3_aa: CTSSQEFGGNTEAFF

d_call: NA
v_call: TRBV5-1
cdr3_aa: CASSLAGGDEKLFF

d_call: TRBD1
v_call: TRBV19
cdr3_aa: CASRLTGLGNQPQHF

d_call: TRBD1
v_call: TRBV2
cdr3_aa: CASMDRGDYGYTF

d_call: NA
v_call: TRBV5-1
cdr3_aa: CASSLLQGSSEAFF

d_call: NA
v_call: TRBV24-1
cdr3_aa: CATNGLGETQYF

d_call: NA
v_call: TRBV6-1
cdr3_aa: CASSESARSNYGYTF

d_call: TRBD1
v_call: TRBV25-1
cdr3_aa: CASSEYGTGFANEQFF

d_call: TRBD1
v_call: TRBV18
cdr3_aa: CASSLLGGTGDTEAFF

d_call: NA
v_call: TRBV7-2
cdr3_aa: CASSFQGLGTDTQYF

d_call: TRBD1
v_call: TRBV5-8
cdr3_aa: CASSLDRDWDYGYTF

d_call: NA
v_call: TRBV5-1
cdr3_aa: CASSLGGRTNEKLFF

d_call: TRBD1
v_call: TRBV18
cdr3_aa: CASSPTGDGYNEKLFF

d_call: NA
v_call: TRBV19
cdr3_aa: CATVRTQGGSTEAFF

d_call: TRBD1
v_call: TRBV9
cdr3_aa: CASSSRTGSDTQYF

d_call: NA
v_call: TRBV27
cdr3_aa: CASSLSRRGYEKLFF

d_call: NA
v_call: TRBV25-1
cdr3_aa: CASTRPGGTEAFF

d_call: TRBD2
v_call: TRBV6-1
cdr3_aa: CASSDGLAGGEETQYF

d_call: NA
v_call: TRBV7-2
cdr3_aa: CASTLSHGSNEQFF

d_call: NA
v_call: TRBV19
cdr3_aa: CASSPAGATEAFF

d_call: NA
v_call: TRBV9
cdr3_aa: CASSVAPTGEQYF

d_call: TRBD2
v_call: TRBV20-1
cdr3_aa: CSASRLAGSNEQFF

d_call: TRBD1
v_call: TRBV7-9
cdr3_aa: CASSLETGGWSEQFF

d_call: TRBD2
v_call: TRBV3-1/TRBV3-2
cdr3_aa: CASSQGLAGVRQYF

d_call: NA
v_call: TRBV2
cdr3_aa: CASSERRGGTDTQYF

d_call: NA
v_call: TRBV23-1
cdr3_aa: CASSLEDRERDYGYTF

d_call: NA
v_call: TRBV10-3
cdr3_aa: CAISDGPTANYGYTF

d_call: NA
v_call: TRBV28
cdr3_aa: CASKGELSYGYTF

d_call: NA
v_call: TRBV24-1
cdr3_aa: CATSDIRGNQPQHF

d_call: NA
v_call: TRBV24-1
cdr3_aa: CATSDLNSGDYGYTF

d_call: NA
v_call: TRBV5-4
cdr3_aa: CASSLAGQGADTQYF

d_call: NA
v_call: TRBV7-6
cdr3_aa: CASSPLGQVVNEKLFF

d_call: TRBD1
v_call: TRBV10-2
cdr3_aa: CASSEWDRGTLTTF

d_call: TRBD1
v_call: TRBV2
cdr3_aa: CAGTGDDYGYTF

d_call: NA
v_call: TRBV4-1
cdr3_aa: CASSRSQENTEAFF